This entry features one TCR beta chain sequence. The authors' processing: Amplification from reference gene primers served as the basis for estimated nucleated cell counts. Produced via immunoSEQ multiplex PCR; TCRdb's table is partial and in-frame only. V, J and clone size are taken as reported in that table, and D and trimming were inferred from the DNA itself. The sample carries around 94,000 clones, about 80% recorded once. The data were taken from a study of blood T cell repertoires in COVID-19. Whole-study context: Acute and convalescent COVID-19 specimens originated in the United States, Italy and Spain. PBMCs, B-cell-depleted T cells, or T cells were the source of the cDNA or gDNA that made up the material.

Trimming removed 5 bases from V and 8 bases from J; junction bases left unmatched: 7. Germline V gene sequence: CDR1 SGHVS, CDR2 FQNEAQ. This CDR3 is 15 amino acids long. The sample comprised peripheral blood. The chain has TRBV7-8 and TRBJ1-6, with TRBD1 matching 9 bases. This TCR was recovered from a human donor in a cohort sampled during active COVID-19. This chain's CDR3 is CASSDTGTGHSPLHF. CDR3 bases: TGTGCCAGCAGCGACACCGGGACAGGGCATTCACCCCTCCACTTT.